The rows below give T cell receptor beta chains drawn from one sample of a study of cytomegalovirus exposure and HLA in healthy donors. Clones were sequenced by immunoSEQ multiplex PCR, and TCRdb holds only the in-frame ones, with some missing. Of fewer than 150,000 clones listed, about 68% are singletons. Specimen: PBMCs. These receptors all come from a human donor in good health. CDR3s include the opening cysteine and the closing phenylalanine or tryptophan. The order of the fields is clone size, V gene, CDR3 protein. Where a row states a size, it is once, few, many or the class of an expanded clone; other rows omit it.

NA,TRBV20-1,CSAGEEAQHF
NA,TRBV6-5,CASSYSASGMDTQYF
NA,TRBV5-4,CASSSSSYEQYF
NA,TRBV7-2,CASSLVWARGGYEQYF
NA,TRBV9,CASSVEGDREAFF
few,TRBV4-1,CASSRTKLAGEYVCNEQFF
NA,TRBV10-3,CAISEFTDTYEQYF
NA,TRBV2,CASSEGGRDQPQHF
few,TRBV12-1,CASSPTGTDLYEQYF
NA,TRBV28,CASLQGKVRQPQHF
NA,TRBV15,CATSRDSTSGRVGDTQYF
NA,TRBV5-4,CASSLALSGYTF
NA,TRBV19,CASALQGFTGNTIYF
NA,TRBV5-1,CASSHGTGVETQYF
NA,TRBV4-1,CASSQGALRTGSLNEQFF
NA,TRBV28,CASSFKGQKKEQYF
NA,TRBV9,CASSVVSTDTQYF
NA,TRBV28,CASSQNRFYTF
NA,TRBV5-6,CASSLVAGEGTQYF
NA,TRBV11-3,CASSLGQGGYEQYF
NA,TRBV7-9,CASSEGQGAYNEQFF
few,TRBV4-3,CASSQGPGTGNQPQHF